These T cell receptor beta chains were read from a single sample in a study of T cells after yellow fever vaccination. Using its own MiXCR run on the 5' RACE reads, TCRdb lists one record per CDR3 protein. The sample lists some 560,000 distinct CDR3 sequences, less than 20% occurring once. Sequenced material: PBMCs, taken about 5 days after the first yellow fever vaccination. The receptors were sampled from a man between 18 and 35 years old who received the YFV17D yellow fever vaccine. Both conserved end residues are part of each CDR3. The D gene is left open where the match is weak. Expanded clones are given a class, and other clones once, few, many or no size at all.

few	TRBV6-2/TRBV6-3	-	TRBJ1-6	CASSYPTGPSAAPLHF	TGTGCCAGCAGTTACCCAACCGGCCCCTCGGCCGCACCCCTCCACTTT
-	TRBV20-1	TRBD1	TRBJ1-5	CSATPGQGNANQPQHF	TGCAGTGCTACACCGGGACAGGGAAATGCAAATCAGCCCCAGCATTTT
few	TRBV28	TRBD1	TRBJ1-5	CASIPGQGNQPQHF	TGTGCCAGCATCCCGGGACAGGGCAATCAGCCCCAGCATTTT
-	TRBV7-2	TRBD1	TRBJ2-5	CASSSTTGGYEETQYF	TGTGCCAGCAGCTCGACGACAGGGGGCTATGAAGAGACCCAGTACTTC
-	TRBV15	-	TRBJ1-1	CATSRAGRRHTEAFF	TGTGCCACCAGCAGAGCCGGCCGCCGTCACACTGAAGCTTTCTTT
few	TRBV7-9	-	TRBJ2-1	CASTHRSGSYNEQFF	TGTGCCAGCACTCATCGGTCCGGCTCCTACAATGAGCAGTTCTTC
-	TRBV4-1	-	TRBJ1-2	CASSLPGLGNYGYTF	TGCGCCAGCAGCCTCCCGGGCCTGGGCAACTATGGCTACACCTTC
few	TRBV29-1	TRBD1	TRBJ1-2	CSVGWDRGYGYTF	TGCAGCGTCGGCTGGGACAGGGGCTATGGCTACACCTTC
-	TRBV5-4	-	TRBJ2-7	CASSPNWAASYEQYF	TGTGCCAGCAGCCCGAATTGGGCAGCCTCCTACGAGCAGTACTTC
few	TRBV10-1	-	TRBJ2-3	CASSASERDTQYF	TGCGCCAGCAGTGCGTCCGAACGAGATACGCAGTATTTT
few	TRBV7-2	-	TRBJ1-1	CASSSGFTGEAFF	TGTGCCAGCAGCTCGGGCTTCACCGGGGAAGCTTTCTTT
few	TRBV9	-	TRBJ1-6	CASSGGSSYNSPLHF	TGTGCCAGCAGCGGGGGGAGCTCCTATAATTCACCCCTCCACTTT
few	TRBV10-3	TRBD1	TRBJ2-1	CAISESTGGGIYNEQFF	TGTGCCATCAGTGAGTCGACAGGGGGGGGGATCTACAATGAGCAGTTCTTC
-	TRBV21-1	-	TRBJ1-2	CASTSGSGEVYGYTF	TGTGCCAGCACCTCTGGGTCCGGCGAGGTATATGGCTACACCTTC
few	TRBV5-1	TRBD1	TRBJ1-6	CASSAYRGSDSPLHF	TGCGCCAGCAGCGCATACAGGGGTTCGGATTCACCCCTCCACTTT
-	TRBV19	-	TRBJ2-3	CASSIWAGGTDTQYF	TGTGCCAGTAGTATCTGGGCAGGGGGCACAGATACGCAGTATTTT
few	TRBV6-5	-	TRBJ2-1	CASSYSIAGVNEQFF	TGTGCCAGCAGTTACTCGATTGCCGGGGTCAATGAGCAGTTCTTC
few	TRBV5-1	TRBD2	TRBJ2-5	CASSLDGGVETQYF	TGCGCCAGCAGCTTAGATGGGGGGGTAGAGACCCAGTACTTC
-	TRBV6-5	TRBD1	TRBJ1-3	CASSSDRAPGNTIYF	TGTGCCAGCAGTTCTGACAGGGCCCCTGGAAACACCATATATTTT
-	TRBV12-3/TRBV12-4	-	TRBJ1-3	CASLMGNTIYF	TGTGCCAGCCTCATGGGAAACACCATATATTTT
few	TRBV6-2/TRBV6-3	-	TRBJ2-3	CASRPAGTISTDTQYF	TGTGCCAGCAGGCCGGCCGGGACAATAAGCACAGATACGCAGTATTTT
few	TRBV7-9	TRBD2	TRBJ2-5	CASSVSGGRRETQYF	TGTGCCAGCAGCGTTAGCGGGGGGCGACGCGAGACCCAGTACTTC
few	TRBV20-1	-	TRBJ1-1	CSAREGLNTEAFF	TGCAGTGCTAGGGAGGGCCTGAACACTGAAGCTTTCTTT
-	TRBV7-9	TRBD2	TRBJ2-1	CASSPRSLTSGGNEQFF	TGTGCCAGCAGTCCCCGCTCGCTCACTAGCGGGGGGAATGAGCAGTTCTTC
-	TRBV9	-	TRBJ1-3	CASSVVGGNTIYF	TGTGCCAGCAGCGTAGTCGGAGGAAACACCATATATTTT
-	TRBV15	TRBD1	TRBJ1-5	CATSRASDRSRYSNQPQHF	TGTGCCACCAGCAGAGCATCGGACAGGTCGAGGTACAGCAATCAGCCCCAGCATTTT
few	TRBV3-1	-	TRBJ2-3	CASSHPLDTQYF	TGTGCCAGCAGCCATCCGTTGGATACGCAGTATTTT
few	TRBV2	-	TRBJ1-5	CASNFGGNQPQHF	TGTGCCAGCAATTTCGGGGGGAATCAGCCCCAGCATTTT
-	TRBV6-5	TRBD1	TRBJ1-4	CASSYSGDRGATNEKLFF	TGTGCCAGCAGTTACTCGGGGGACAGGGGTGCAACTAATGAAAAACTGTTTTTT
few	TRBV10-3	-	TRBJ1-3	CATRGSAGNTIYF	TGTGCCACCAGGGGATCGGCTGGAAACACCATATATTTT
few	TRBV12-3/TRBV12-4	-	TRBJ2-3	CASSNFWTDTQYF	TGTGCCAGCAGCAATTTCTGGACAGATACGCAGTATTTT
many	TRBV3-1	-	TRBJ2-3	CASSQQTGNTQYF	TGTGCCAGCAGCCAACAAACGGGAAATACGCAGTATTTT
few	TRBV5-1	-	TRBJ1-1	CASSSLGHPMYEAFF	TGCGCCAGCAGCTCCCTCGGACACCCAATGTATGAAGCTTTCTTT
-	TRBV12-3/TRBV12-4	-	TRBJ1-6	CALGGYSYNSPLHF	TGTGCCTTAGGGGGTTACTCCTATAATTCACCCCTCCACTTT
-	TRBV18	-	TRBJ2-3	CASSPGRGPDTQYF	TGTGCCAGCTCACCAGGCAGGGGTCCCGATACGCAGTATTTT
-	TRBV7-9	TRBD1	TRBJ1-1	CASSLLGTGDSEAFF	TGTGCCAGCAGCCTCCTAGGGACAGGGGATAGTGAAGCTTTCTTT
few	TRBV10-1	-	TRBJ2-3	CASSEAARDWNRTSTDTQYF	TGCGCCAGCAGTGAAGCCGCCCGAGACTGGAACCGCACTAGCACAGATACGCAGTATTTT
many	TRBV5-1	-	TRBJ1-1	CASSFGGSSMNTEAFF	TGCGCCAGCAGCTTCGGGGGGTCGAGTATGAACACTGAAGCTTTCTTT
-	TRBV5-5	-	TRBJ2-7	CASSPRTDSYEQYF	TGTGCCAGCAGCCCACGGACAGACTCCTACGAGCAGTACTTC
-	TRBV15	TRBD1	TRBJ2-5	CATSTDRGQETQYF	TGTGCCACCAGCACAGACAGGGGGCAAGAGACCCAGTACTTC
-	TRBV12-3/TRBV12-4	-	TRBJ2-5	CASSLRRVTETQYF	TGTGCCAGCAGTTTACGAAGGGTAACGGAGACCCAGTACTTC
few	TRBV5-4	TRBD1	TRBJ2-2	CASSSGQGARTGELFF	TGTGCCAGCAGCAGTGGACAGGGGGCTAGGACCGGGGAGCTGTTTTTT
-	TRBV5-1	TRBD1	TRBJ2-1	CASSGSRQGYNEQFF	TGCGCCAGCAGCGGGTCGAGACAGGGGTACAATGAGCAGTTCTTC
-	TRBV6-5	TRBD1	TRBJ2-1	CASSYPRQGQNEQFF	TGTGCCAGCAGTTACCCCCGACAGGGGCAAAATGAGCAGTTCTTC
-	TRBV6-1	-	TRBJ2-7	CASSEGSRAYEQYF	TGTGCCAGCAGTGAAGGTTCTCGGGCCTACGAGCAGTACTTC
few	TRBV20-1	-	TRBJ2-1	CSATRPTASSYNEQFF	TGCAGTGCTACGCGGCCGACAGCGAGCTCCTACAATGAGCAGTTCTTC
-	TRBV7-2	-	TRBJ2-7	CASSQGWYEQYF	TGTGCCAGCAGCCAAGGGTGGTACGAGCAGTACTTC
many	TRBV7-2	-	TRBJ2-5	CASSAGNFEAETQYF	TGTGCCAGCAGCGCCGGGAACTTTGAGGCAGAGACCCAGTACTTC
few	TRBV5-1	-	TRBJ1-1	CASSLAWNTEAFF	TGCGCCAGCAGCTTGGCCTGGAACACTGAAGCTTTCTTT
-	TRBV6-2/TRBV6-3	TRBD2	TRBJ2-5	CASSFRTSGETQYF	TGTGCCAGCAGTTTCAGGACTAGCGGTGAGACCCAGTACTTC